This TCR beta chain was recorded in a study of blood T cell repertoires in COVID-19. Libraries were prepared by immunoSEQ multiplex PCR; TCRdb keeps only in-frame clonotypes and omits some of them. The sample consists of over 100,000 clones, roughly 84% of them appearing once. From germline, CDR1 is KGHSH and CDR2 LQKENI. The CDR3 runs 12 residues. The V gene end was trimmed by 6 bases and the J gene end by 12 bases; junction bases not matched to a gene: 10. What was sequenced was peripheral blood. The receptor's source is a woman aged 80 or older with active or convalescent COVID-19. The rearrangement joins TRBV18 to TRBJ2-7, with TRBD1 matching over 8 bases. The CDR3 protein is CASSPRQGLGYF. For the CDR3, the DNA is TGTGCCAGCTCCCCCAGACAGGGGCTGGGGTACTTC.